The present TCR beta chain was sequenced within a study of blood T cell repertoires in COVID-19 (dated by TCRdb to 2020 to 2022). Background for the entire study: Samples from collaborators originated in the United States, Italy and Spain and spanned both the acute and convalescent phases of COVID-19. Where HLA class I and class II types were available, the types were taken from metadata supplied by the sample provider, not from assay-based typing. The dataset comprised deeply sampled blood TCRbeta repertoires from subjects exposed to, actively infected with, or recovered from COVID-19. Samples were obtained from the ongoing ImmuneRACE study (first 160 participants) and from 1,200 or so subjects provided by 6 global collaborators. The repertoires were made available in a free public database intended to serve as a resource for research on the immune response to SARS-CoV-2. The material from the prospective study consisted of cDNA or gDNA derived from T cells, B-cell-depleted T cells, or PBMCs. Sample metadata almost always included a de-identified subject ID, COVID-19 status, age in years and sex.

The germline V gene (reference sequence) specifies SGHKS as CDR1 and YYEKEE as CDR2. The CDR3 holds 14 amino acids from the cysteine to the phenylalanine. Left in the record is the CDR3 DNA by itself, 42 bases read in frame from the first base. The germline V and J ends show losses of 5 bases and 7 bases respectively, and no gene match explains 8 bases of the junction. Study-wide findings and limitations: Clinical and demographic metadata were provided uncurated, with the amount varying by source and participant.

As for this clone: It has no known antigen specificity. The sample holds no much larger clone one base away, and base qualities are not on file.

Participants in the prospective study were aged roughly 18 to 95 years, lived in approximately 26 United States geographic areas, and enrolled through a virtual design. To assign participants to cohorts, the prospective study relied on clinical history that participants themselves reported in a screening survey and a study questionnaire. Exposed participants had been in contact, within 2 weeks of entering the study, with a person who had a PCR-confirmed or clinician-diagnosed case of COVID-19. In the prospective study, whole blood, serum and a nasopharyngeal or oropharyngeal swab were collected from each participant by mobile phlebotomists. Over a roughly 2-month period, participants in the prospective study had the option of providing additional blood draws and questionnaires. Before DNA extraction, blood samples from the prospective study were shipped at room temperature or frozen. TCRbeta CDR3 regions were amplified from genomic DNA by means of the immunoSEQ Assay, a bias-controlled multiplex PCR. Regarding the original processing steps: The number of nucleated cells in each sample was estimated by amplification of reference gene primers within the assay. Sequence reads were collapsed and filtered to measure the absolute abundance of every unique TCRbeta CDR3 rearrangement. For each sample, productive Simpson clonality was calculated as the square root of Simpson's diversity index over productive rearrangements. The clones in this table, taken by TCRdb from immuneACCESS, are in-frame only. Not every clone is retained; where verified, under half of the shortfall comes from an unresolved V gene, and the cause of the rest is unknown. V, J and clone size were drawn from that table, and D and trimming were deduced from the DNA. The sample table contains approximately 340,000 clones; only one count was recorded for 90% to 95% of them. Of the sample, around 0.86% falls within the top ten clones.

The sequence was collected from a woman aged 40 to 50 who had been exposed to COVID-19. This chain joins TRBV5-5 to TRBJ2-1, and TRBD1 aligns with 8 junction nucleotides. The sample was PBMCs or T cells enriched from blood (not recorded which). The DNA reads TGTGCCAGCAGACTGCGGACAGGGCAGAATGAGCAGTTCTTC. It is translated as CASRLRTGQNEQFF.